This entry features one T cell receptor beta chain sequence. Its antigen is not identified. In germline, CDR1 is MGHRA, CDR2 YSYEKL. CDR3 length: 18 amino acids. The V gene lost 1 base and the J gene lost 5 bases, with 23 bases spanning the gap. The source of the sample is a study of T cells in Graves' hyperthyroidism and ophthalmopathy. General study findings and limits: Ophthalmopathy was separated from stable hyperthyroidism by a 13 V-J model.

What was amplified from RNA transcripts were TCR beta CDR3 regions. HTBI primers drove first-round RT-PCR of the TCR CDR3. TCRdb recomputed calls from the multiplex PCR reads with MiXCR, one row per CDR3 protein. The data show some 370,000 distinct CDR3 sequences, roughly an eighth seen once. The sequence was obtained from a man aged 50-60 years with Graves' ophthalmopathy. The chain combines TRBV4-1 with TRBJ2-5; D may match TRBD1 or TRBD2 (5 bases each). Sample: blood. The CDR3 DNA is TGCGCCAGCAGCCAAGGCCCCCGGGACCGCGCTAAATTGGAGACCCAGTACTTC. Translating gives CASSQGPRDRAKLETQYF.